The rows below give T cell receptor beta chains drawn from one sample of a study of blood T cell repertoires in COVID-19. The table came from immunoSEQ multiplex PCR; TCRdb's copy has only in-frame clones and leaves some out. This sample has over 85,000 clones, with 85% found just once. The material sequenced was peripheral blood. Receptors originate from a man in his forties or fifties with acute or convalescent COVID-19. Each CDR3 is given with its conserved first and last residue. The D gene is left open where the match is weak. Clone size is stated in some rows and not others, as once, few, many or a class when expanded.

>.|.|TRBV5-1|TRBJ2-5
CASSLGLLQETQYF
TGCGCCAGCAGCCTCGGACTACTCCAAGAGACCCAGTACTTC
>TRBD1|.|TRBV5-1|TRBJ2-6
CASSLVGTGSAGANVLTF
TGCGCCAGCAGCTTGGTGGGGACAGGGTCTGCTGGGGCCAACGTCCTGACTTTC
>.|.|TRBV30|TRBJ1-6
CAWSVQQINSPLHF
TGTGCCTGGAGTGTACAACAGATTAATTCACCCCTCCACTTT
>.|once|TRBV9|TRBJ1-4
CASSARGTTNEKLFF
TGTGCCAGCAGCGCCAGGGGTACAACTAATGAAAAACTGTTTTTT
>TRBD2|once|TRBV19|TRBJ2-1
CASISPLAGGRYEQFF
TGTGCCAGTATCAGTCCACTAGCGGGGGGGCGGTATGAGCAGTTCTTC
>.|.|TRBV28|TRBJ2-1
CASSLPSGNSYNEQFF
TGTGCCAGCAGTTTACCATCGGGGAACTCCTACAATGAGCAGTTCTTC
>.|.|TRBV9|TRBJ1-6
CASSVASDLSSYNSPLHF
TGTGCCAGCAGCGTAGCGTCAGACTTGAGCTCCTATAATTCACCCCTCCACTTT
>.|few|TRBV13|TRBJ2-2
CASSPVAGELFF
TGTGCCAGCAGCCCTGTCGCCGGGGAGCTGTTTTTT
>.|.|TRBV4-3|TRBJ2-1
CASSQGRGYNEQFF
TGCGCCAGCAGCCAAGGCCGGGGGTACAATGAGCAGTTCTTC
>TRBD1|.|TRBV4-1|TRBJ2-7
CASSQDGQGLYEQYF
TGCGCCAGCAGCCAAGACGGACAGGGATTGTACGAGCAGTACTTC
>TRBD1|.|TRBV6-5|TRBJ1-6
CASSWDRLNSPLHF
TGTGCCAGCAGCTGGGACAGGCTTAATTCACCCCTCCACTTT
>TRBD2|.|TRBV19|TRBJ2-3
CASGGGSDTQYF
TGTGCCAGTGGGGGGGGGTCAGATACGCAGTATTTT
>.|.|TRBV11-2|TRBJ2-7
CASSPPLRAYEQYF
TGTGCCAGCAGCCCCCCTCTGAGGGCCTACGAGCAGTACTTC
>TRBD1|.|TRBV28|TRBJ2-6
CASRTGTGANVLTF
TGTGCCAGCAGGACAGGGACTGGGGCCAACGTCCTGACTTTC
>.|.|TRBV9|TRBJ2-7
CASSVNGNYEQYF
TGTGCCAGCAGCGTAAACGGGAACTACGAGCAGTACTTC
>TRBD1|.|TRBV7-2|TRBJ1-1
CASSTGGRGTEAFF
TGTGCCAGCAGCACAGGGGGCCGAGGCACTGAAGCTTTCTTT
>TRBD2|.|TRBV14|TRBJ2-5
CASSGLAGQETQYF
TGTGCCAGCAGTGGACTAGCGGGGCAAGAGACCCAGTACTTC
>.|.|TRBV12-3/TRBV12-4|TRBJ1-1
CASSTGLNTEAFF
TGTGCCAGCAGTACTGGGCTGAACACTGAAGCTTTCTTT
>.|.|TRBV27|TRBJ1-5
CASRSTGQPQHF
TGTGCCAGCAGGTCCACCGGTCAGCCCCAGCATTTT
>TRBD1|.|TRBV10-2|TRBJ1-6
CASKTGTGWNSPLHF
TGCGCCAGCAAGACCGGGACAGGGTGGAATTCACCCCTCCACTTT
>TRBD1|.|TRBV29-1|TRBJ1-5
CSVGQGHQPQHF
TGCAGCGTTGGACAGGGCCACCAGCCCCAGCATTTT
>.|.|TRBV7-3|TRBJ2-1
CASSPYWGETGKRASDEQFF
TGTGCCAGCAGCCCTTATTGGGGGGAGACAGGGAAGAGGGCGTCAGATGAGCAGTTCTTC
>TRBD1|.|TRBV7-2|TRBJ1-5
CASSLGTGGVQPQHF
TGTGCCAGCAGCTTGGGGACAGGGGGCGTTCAGCCCCAGCATTTT
>.|.|TRBV3-1/TRBV3-2|TRBJ2-7
CASSQGSRGPSYEQYF
TGTGCCAGCAGCCAAGGTTCTCGGGGTCCCTCCTACGAGCAGTACTTC
>.|.|TRBV10-3|TRBJ2-7
CAISEEASYEQYF
TGTGCCATCAGTGAGGAAGCCTCCTACGAGCAGTACTTC
>.|.|TRBV24-1|TRBJ1-1
CATSDSGRGTTEAFF
TGTGCCACCAGTGACTCCGGGAGGGGTACAACTGAAGCTTTCTTT
>TRBD1|.|TRBV7-2|TRBJ2-3
CASSLDRGTDTQYF
TGTGCCAGCAGCCTGGACAGGGGCACAGATACGCAGTATTTT
>TRBD1|.|TRBV28|TRBJ1-1
CASATGAGNTEAFF
TGTGCCAGTGCCACAGGGGCCGGTAACACTGAAGCTTTCTTT
>TRBD1|.|TRBV18|TRBJ1-5
CASSPFDRGDGQPQHF
TGTGCCAGCTCACCTTTCGACAGGGGTGACGGTCAGCCCCAGCATTTT
>.|.|TRBV4-3|TRBJ2-3
CASSPGEGSHTDTQYF
TGCGCCAGCAGCCCGGGAGAGGGGTCACACACAGATACGCAGTATTTT
>.|.|TRBV5-1|TRBJ1-1
CASSLAQGNTEAFF
TGCGCCAGCAGCTTGGCACAGGGAAACACTGAAGCTTTCTTT
>TRBD2|.|TRBV3-1/TRBV3-2|TRBJ2-3
CASSRTSNADTQYF
TGTGCCAGCAGCCGGACTAGTAACGCAGATACGCAGTATTTT
>.|.|TRBV7-8|TRBJ2-3
CASSLDLAGTDTQYF
TGTGCCAGCAGCTTAGATCTAGCTGGCACAGATACGCAGTATTTT
>.|.|TRBV27|TRBJ1-2
CATSGRPVLSGYTF
TGTGCCACCTCGGGGAGGCCAGTCCTCTCTGGCTACACCTTC
>.|.|TRBV15|TRBJ2-1
CATSRDFRQNRHNEQFF
TGTGCCACCAGCAGAGATTTTCGACAGAATCGTCACAATGAGCAGTTCTTC
>TRBD2|.|TRBV5-8|TRBJ2-5
CASSARTSGGPQYF
TGTGCCAGCAGCGCCAGGACTAGCGGGGGGCCCCAGTACTTC
>TRBD2|.|TRBV5-4|TRBJ2-3
CASSQGTSGGVNADTQYF
TGTGCCAGCAGCCAAGGGACTAGCGGGGGGGTTAATGCAGATACGCAGTATTTT
>TRBD2|once|TRBV7-9|TRBJ2-3
CASSPARGEPTDTQYF
TGTGCCAGCAGCCCAGCGCGGGGGGAACCCACAGATACGCAGTATTTT
>TRBD1|.|TRBV19|TRBJ1-1
CASSTQGAGTEAFF
TGTGCCAGTAGTACCCAGGGGGCAGGGACTGAAGCTTTCTTT
>TRBD2|.|TRBV14|TRBJ2-5
CASSGLAQETQYF
TGTGCCAGCAGTGGACTAGCCCAAGAGACCCAGTACTTC